Each of the 19 T cell receptor beta chains below was sequenced from the same sample in a study of blood T cell repertoires in COVID-19. Generated by immunoSEQ multiplex PCR, the TCRdb table keeps only in-frame clones and is missing some. The table has 350,000 to 450,000 clones, about 85% seen once. Input material: peripheral blood. The source is a woman under 30 with acute or convalescent COVID-19.

The chain joins TRBV11-2 to TRBJ2-2, with a tentative D call TRBD2 (6 bases). CDR1 SGHAT and CDR2 FQNNGV come from the germline V gene. The CDR3 sequence is 13 residues long. V lost 5 bases and J lost 5, with 9 bases in between. CDR3 nucleotide sequence: TGTGCCAGCAGCCGGCGGGGAACCGGGGAGCTGTTTTTT. Translated, it gives CASSRRGTGELFF.

The chain carries TRBV9 and TRBJ2-7; 8 nucleotides align to TRBD1. Trimming cost V 2 bases and J 7 bases; bases outside gene matches: 8. Germline V gene sequence: CDR1 SGDLS, CDR2 YYNGEE. The CDR3 contains 14 residues. The CDR3 reads CASSVTGDAGEQYF. The CDR3 DNA follows: TGTGCCAGCAGCGTGACAGGGGACGCGGGGGAGCAGTACTTC.

The rearrangement links TRBV29-1 to TRBJ1-2; D perhaps matches TRBD1 (5 bases). The CDR3 has 11 residues. V gave up 7 bases and J gave up 2 bases, with 8 bases separating them. Germline loops: CDR1 SQVTM, CDR2 ANQGSEA. The CDR3: CSGSGNYGYTF. The CDR3 DNA sequence: TGCAGCGGCTCAGGGAACTATGGCTACACCTTC.

The rearrangement links TRBV11-3 to TRBJ2-7, with TRBD2 identical over 14 bases. Germline CDR1 reads SGHNT; CDR2 reads YENEEA. This CDR3 contains 18 residues. J lost 4 bases, V lost 1 base, and 9 bases had no gene match. In DNA form, the CDR3 reads TGTGCCAGCAGCTTAGGGGGGACTAGCGGGAGCTTGGAGTACGAGCAGTACTTC. Translation gives CASSLGGTSGSLEYEQYF.

This clone appeared a single time. This chain joins TRBV12-3 or TRBV12-4 and TRBJ2-3, with D unclear. The CDR3 sequence is 12 residues long. Trimming shortened V by 6 bases and J by 4 bases, and 8 bases separated the two germline ends. The CDR3 protein is CASSLLADTQYF. The CDR3 nucleotides read TGTGCCAGCAGCCTTCTTGCAGATACGCAGTATTTT.

The V gene is TRBV18, the J gene TRBJ1-5; TRBD1 matches 7 bases. The V segment lost 6 bases and the J segment 0 bases; nucleotides outside the gene matches: 11. This CDR3 has 17 amino acids. The germline V gene encodes CDR1 KGHSH and CDR2 LQKENI. CDR3 sequence: CASSNVGGQYSNQPQHF. The CDR3 region has the DNA TGTGCCAGCTCCAACGTTGGGGGACAGTATAGCAATCAGCCCCAGCATTTT. Using reference TRBV18 and TRBJ1-5 for the parts outside the CDR3, the full variable domain is NAGVMQNPRHLVRRRGQEARLRCSPMKGHSHVYWYRQLPEEGLKFMVYLQKENIIDESGMPKERFSAEFPKEGPSILRIQQVVRGDSAAYFCASSNVGGQYSNQPQHFGDGTRLSIL.

This clone occurred many times. The chain carries TRBV12-3 or TRBV12-4 and TRBJ2-7, with D uncertain. V dropped 6 bases and J dropped 6 bases, with 9 bases sitting between them. The CDR3 runs to 11 residues. CDR3 nucleotide sequence: TGTGCCAGCAGGCCCGGTGCCGAGCAGTACTTC. Translating gives CASRPGAEQYF.

V gene TRBV7-8 combines with J gene TRBJ1-5, with D perhaps matching TRBD1 (6 bases). The CDR3 totals 17 residues. V was pared by 2 bases and J by 7 bases, with 21 bases between. The germline CDR1 and CDR2 sequences are SGHVS and FQNEAQ. The CDR3 protein is CASSLRSGSTGNQPQHF. The CDR3 coding sequence is TGTGCCAGCAGCTTAAGATCAGGTAGCACAGGGAACCAGCCCCAGCATTTT.

The sample holds one count of this clone. V is TRBV5-1 and J is TRBJ2-1, with TRBD2 matching 8 bases. Germline V gene data show CDR1 as SGHRS and CDR2 as YFSETQ. V shed 4 bases and J 5 bases; nucleotides not matched to a gene: 11. The CDR3 is made up of 16 amino acids. The CDR3 DNA sequence: TGCGCCAGCAGCCCGCCCGGGGGGGCCCCCGACAATGAGCAGTTCTTC. Protein sequence: CASSPPGGAPDNEQFF.

The V and J genes are TRBV4-1 and TRBJ1-2; 9 bases map to TRBD1. The CDR3 runs to 16 residues. Trimming took 0 bases from V and 6 from J; bases not matched to a gene: 8. Germline CDR1 MGHRA, CDR2 YSYEKL. This CDR3 reads CASSQDRTGVPHGYTF. In DNA form, the CDR3 reads TGCGCCAGCAGCCAAGATAGGACAGGGGTTCCTCATGGCTACACCTTC.

This chain uses TRBV7-9 with TRBJ2-7, with D tentatively TRBD2 (7 bases). Germline CDR1 is SEHNR and CDR2 is FQNEAQ (reference sequence). CDR3 size: 13 residues. The CDR3 spells CASRGREFREQYF. CDR3 bases: TGTGCTAGCCGGGGGCGGGAGTTCAGGGAGCAGTACTTC.

The chain employs TRBV4-1 and TRBJ2-7; a weak D match, TRBD1 (5 bases). The V end was cut by 1 base, the J end by 5 bases, with 21 bases between. The CDR3 loop spans 17 amino acids. Germline assignment: CDR1 MGHRA and CDR2 YSYEKL. CDR3 sequence: CASSQALSAGLEDEQYF. The CDR3 DNA sequence: TGCGCCAGCAGCCAAGCTTTGTCGGCAGGGTTGGAAGACGAGCAGTACTTC.

The chain joins TRBV6-5 to TRBJ2-7; TRBD1 is a possible D gene (6 bases). Germline-derived CDR1 and CDR2 are MNHEY and SVGAGI. Trimming removed 6 bases at V and 2 bases at J, with 17 bases between. This CDR3 has 15 residues. The CDR3 DNA sequence: TGTGCCAGCAGCCAACCTTGGACAGACCCCTACGAGCAGTACTTC. Amino acid sequence: CASSQPWTDPYEQYF.

This chain links TRBV6-5 with TRBJ1-1; the D is unclear. Germline CDR1 is MNHEY and CDR2 is SVGAGI. V shed 2 bases and J shed 0 bases, with 7 bases lying between them. The CDR3 has 14 amino acids. CDR3: CASSYLRVNTEAFF. The DNA of the CDR3 is TGTGCCAGCAGTTACCTACGGGTGAACACTGAAGCTTTCTTT.

The chain uses TRBV24-1 and TRBJ2-7; TRBD1 aligns across 8 bases. The CDR3 runs 14 residues. Germline V gene lookup returns CDR1 KGHDR and CDR2 SFDVKD. Germline trimming cut 8 bases from V and 5 bases from J; bases unmatched to any gene: 10. CDR3 DNA: TGTGCCACCACCGAGGACAGGGATGACCACGAGCAGTACTTC. Encoded protein: CATTEDRDDHEQYF.

The chain combines TRBV5-6 with TRBJ2-7; D not resolved. Germline CDR1 is SGHDT and CDR2 is YYEEEE. Trimming shortened V by 3 bases and J by 0 bases, and 4 bases separated the two germline ends. The CDR3 is made up of 12 amino acids. In DNA, the CDR3 is TGTGCCAGCAGCTCCAGCTCCTACGAGCAGTACTTC. Protein: CASSSSSYEQYF.

The CDR3 is CASSLSTGGEKLFF. The DNA for the CDR3 is TGTGCCAGCAGTTTATCGACAGGTGGGGAAAAACTGTTTTTT. The chain employs TRBV28 and TRBJ1-4; possible D gene TRBD1, 6 bases. V lost 1 base and J 8 bases, leaving 11 bases between the germline ends. Germline V gene data show CDR1 as MDHEN and CDR2 as SYDVKM. This CDR3 comprises 14 residues.

This clone occurred a few times. V gene TRBV5-4 combines with J gene TRBJ2-3; D call uncertain. V was cut by 3 bases and J by 11 bases, with 16 bases left in between. The germline CDR1 and CDR2 sequences are SGHNT and YYREEE (reference sequence). The CDR3 is 13 amino acids. The CDR3 region is CASSSEAMGGQYF. CDR3 DNA sequence: TGTGCCAGCAGCTCTGAAGCGATGGGTGGGCAGTATTTT.

J is TRBJ1-5 and V is TRBV5-1, with a tentative D call TRBD1 (5 bases). Germline V gene lookup returns CDR1 SGHRS and CDR2 YFSETQ. There are 13 residues in the CDR3. The V and J ends lost 4 bases and 5 bases respectively, with 10 bases between them. In nucleotides, the CDR3 is TGCGCCAGCAGCGTAATGACAGATCAGCCCCAGCATTTT. It specifies CASSVMTDQPQHF.